This is a list of T cell receptor beta chains from one sample in a study of T cells in tuberculosis. The protocol was immunoSEQ multiplex PCR, while the TCRdb copy is restricted to in-frame clones and leaves out a portion. The sample has 30,000 to 40,000 clones, approximately 95% seen once; the top ten hold around 4.2%. Material: PBMCs, obtained at tuberculosis diagnosis. The receptor set was obtained from an adult with tuberculosis. Both conserved end residues are part of each CDR3. A D gene is named only where the DNA matches it firmly. Size is stated for part of the rows, as once, few or many counts, or as a class when the clone is expanded.

D gene	J gene	V gene	clone size	CDR3 length	CDR3 DNA	CDR3 protein
TRBD1	TRBJ2-1	TRBV7-2	-	15	TGTGCCAGCAGCTTATCGACAGGGGGTAACAATGAGCAGTTCTTC	CASSLSTGGNNEQFF
-	TRBJ1-2	TRBV7-9	-	14	TGTGCCAGCAGCTTTCCGGGGACTAACTATGGCTACACCTTC	CASSFPGTNYGYTF
TRBD1	TRBJ2-6	TRBV18	-	19	TGTGCCAGCTCATTTCCTCCGGGACAGGGGGGTTCTGGGGCCAACGTCCTGACTTTC	CASSFPPGQGGSGANVLTF
-	TRBJ1-1	TRBV7-2	once	15	TGTGCCAGCAGCTTAGACAGGGTGACGAACACTGAAGCTTTCTTT	CASSLDRVTNTEAFF
TRBD1	TRBJ2-2	TRBV5-4	once	15	TGTGCCAGCAGCATTGGGACAGGGTCCACCGGGGAGCTGTTTTTT	CASSIGTGSTGELFF
-	TRBJ1-1	TRBV2	-	12	TGTGCCAGCCGGAGGGGGAACACTGAAGCTTTCTTT	CASRRGNTEAFF
-	TRBJ1-1	TRBV5-1	-	13	TGCGCCAGCAGCTTGGCCGAGGGCACTGAAGCTTTCTTT	CASSLAEGTEAFF
-	TRBJ2-3	TRBV7-9	once	14	TGTGCCAGCATGGGCTGGGCAGCAAAAGATACGCAGTATTTT	CASMGWAAKDTQYF
-	TRBJ2-5	TRBV5-6	-	14	TGTGCCAGCTTCAAGACGGGGAGCCAAGAGACCCAGTACTTC	CASFKTGSQETQYF
-	TRBJ2-2	TRBV18	-	15	TGTGCCAGCTCACCACCATCCACTAACACCGGGGAGCTGTTTTTT	CASSPPSTNTGELFF
-	TRBJ2-3	TRBV11-3	-	15	TGTGCCAGCAGCGCGCCCGGGACATTGACAGATACGCAGTATTTT	CASSAPGTLTDTQYF
TRBD2	TRBJ2-3	TRBV11-2	-	15	TGTGCCAGCAGCTTATTACTAGCGGGGGTCTGGGCGCAGTATTTT	CASSLLLAGVWAQYF
TRBD1	TRBJ2-2	TRBV5-1	-	16	TGCGCCAGCAGCATAGCAGGGGACAGAATCACCGGGGAGCTGTTTTTT	CASSIAGDRITGELFF
-	TRBJ1-4	TRBV2	-	13	TGTGCCAGCAGACGGGGGACCGGTGAAAAACTGTTTTTT	CASRRGTGEKLFF
TRBD1	TRBJ1-6	TRBV18	-	13	TGTGCCAGCTCAGGACAGGGGAATTCACCCCTCCACTTT	CASSGQGNSPLHF
-	TRBJ2-7	TRBV28	-	15	TGTGCCAGCAGTTGGGTCAGGGGAGTGACCTACGAGCAGTACTTC	CASSWVRGVTYEQYF
-	TRBJ1-5	TRBV6-6	-	12	TGTGCCAGCAGAACCGGGGGTCAGCCCCAGCATTTT	CASRTGGQPQHF
-	TRBJ1-2	TRBV30	-	11	TGTGCCTGGGGGGGCGACTATGGCTACACCTTC	CAWGGDYGYTF
TRBD1	TRBJ1-1	TRBV5-1	-	12	TGCGCCAGCGGATTCGGACAGGGCATAGCTTTCTTT	CASGFGQGIAFF
-	TRBJ2-3	TRBV6-5	-	13	TGTGCCAGCAGTTACATAGGCACAGATACGCAGTATTTT	CASSYIGTDTQYF
-	TRBJ1-1	TRBV29-1	once	11	TGCAGCGTTGACAGGGCCACTGAAGCTTTCTTT	CSVDRATEAFF
TRBD1	TRBJ1-2	TRBV5-8	-	14	TGTGCCAGCAAGAGGACAGGGAAGTCCTATGGCTACACCTTC	CASKRTGKSYGYTF
TRBD1	TRBJ1-2	TRBV10-3	once	14	TGTGCCATCAGCGGACAGGGAAGTCTCAGTGGCTACACCTTC	CAISGQGSLSGYTF
-	TRBJ1-1	TRBV11-2	once	15	TGTGCCAGCAGCCTGGGACACGGACTCAACACTGAAGCTTTCTTT	CASSLGHGLNTEAFF
-	TRBJ1-3	TRBV14	-	16	TGTGCCAGCAGCCGGGACATAACGAGCTCTGGAAACACCATATATTTT	CASSRDITSSGNTIYF
TRBD1	TRBJ1-2	TRBV7-8	-	15	TGTGCCAGCAGCACCCGGACAGGGGGGAACTATGGCTACACCTTC	CASSTRTGGNYGYTF
-	TRBJ2-1	TRBV7-8	-	14	TGTGCCAGCAGCCCCGGACTACACGACAATGAGCAGTTCTTC	CASSPGLHDNEQFF
TRBD1	TRBJ2-3	TRBV30	-	15	TGTGCCTGGAGTCGCGGGACAGGGGGCACAGATACGCAGTATTTT	CAWSRGTGGTDTQYF
-	TRBJ1-3	TRBV5-4	-	14	TGTGCCAGCAGCGCGGGTCAGGCTGGAAACACCATATATTTT	CASSAGQAGNTIYF
-	TRBJ2-5	TRBV29-1	-	13	TGCAGCGTTGAACGGGCAGGGCGGGAGACCCAGTACTTC	CSVERAGRETQYF
-	TRBJ2-1	TRBV7-2	-	16	TGTGCCAGCAGGAAACCAGGGTCAAGCTCCTACAATGAGCAGTTCTTC	CASRKPGSSSYNEQFF
TRBD1	TRBJ1-1	TRBV11-2	once	15	TGTGCCAGCAGCTTCGGGACAGGGGGGAACACTGAAGCTTTCTTT	CASSFGTGGNTEAFF